These 8 T cell receptor beta chains originate from one sample sequenced in a study of PD-1 blockade in classical Hodgkin lymphoma. Specified time point: newly diagnosed, previously untreated cHL patient sample. Clones were read by immunoSEQ multiplex PCR, and TCRdb kept only the in-frame ones, dropping some. The sample carries 25,000 to 35,000 clones, 85% to 95% recorded once. Material for sequencing was peripheral blood mononuclear cells (PBMCs). The receptor set was obtained from a human donor with classical Hodgkin lymphoma.

Only one count was recorded for this clone. V usage is TRBV27 and J usage is TRBJ2-3, with D perhaps matching TRBD1 (5 bases). This CDR3 spans 14 amino acids. V was shortened by 8 bases and J by 0 bases, with 12 bases between the two germline ends. Germline CDR1 MNHEY, CDR2 SMNVEV (reference sequence). The CDR3 region is CASRQGGSTDTQYF. In DNA, the CDR3 is TGTGCCAGCCGGCAGGGCGGAAGCACAGATACGCAGTATTTT.

The rearrangement uses TRBV19 and TRBJ2-1, with TRBD2 matching over 7 bases. J gave up 0 bases and V 6 bases, and 5 bases lay outside the gene matches. CDR1 is LNHDA and CDR2 is SQIVND in the germline V gene (reference sequence). The CDR3 totals 15 residues. CDR3 coding DNA: TGTGCCAGTAGCTTTGGGGGGGGCTCCTACAATGAGCAGTTCTTC. The encoded protein is CASSFGGGSYNEQFF.

The chain joins TRBV7-2 to TRBJ2-5, with TRBD2 matching over 9 bases. The CDR3 contains 14 residues. Looked up from germline, CDR1 is SGHTA and CDR2 is FQGNSA. Trimming at V came to 6 bases and at J to 1 base, leaving 3 bases not matched to a gene. CDR3 region: CASRRGGLQETQYF. CDR3 in DNA: TGTGCCAGCAGGCGGGGGGGGCTCCAAGAGACCCAGTACTTC.

The chain uses TRBV7-2 and TRBJ1-2; TRBD1 might be the D (5 bases). Germline CDR1 and CDR2: SGHTA and FQGNSA. The germline V and J ends were trimmed by 3 bases and 7 bases, with 12 bases remaining between them. CDR3 length: 13 residues. CDR3 bases: TGTGCCAGCAGCTTTGCCGGGGCGGGTGGCTACACCTTC. Protein: CASSFAGAGGYTF.

This clone was observed a few times. The rearrangement links TRBV27 to TRBJ2-7; 8 bases fit TRBD2. J was trimmed by 5 bases and V by 6 bases; bases with no gene match: 9. This CDR3 comprises 14 residues. Germline assignment: CDR1 MNHEY and CDR2 SMNVEV (reference sequence). Here the CDR3 reads CASSQAGVAHEQYF. For the CDR3, the DNA is TGTGCCAGCAGCCAAGCGGGAGTAGCCCACGAGCAGTACTTC.

The chain is built from TRBV4-1 and TRBJ1-5; 7 bases fit TRBD1. The CDR3 sequence is 17 residues long. Germline V gene sequence: CDR1 MGHRA, CDR2 YSYEKL. V lost 3 bases to trimming and J lost 2 bases; unmatched junction nucleotides: 10. The CDR3: CASSQSRQGFGNQPQHF. Written as DNA, the CDR3 is TGCGCCAGCAGCCAGAGCCGACAGGGATTTGGCAATCAGCCCCAGCATTTT.

V and J are TRBV28 and TRBJ2-2; maybe TRBD1 (5 bases). With 5 bases removed from V and 4 bases from J, the gap between germline ends came to 17 bases. CDR1 and CDR2 from the germline V gene are MDHEN and SYDVKM. The CDR3 runs 16 residues. CDR3 residues: CASSPRQSFGTGELFF. CDR3 coding DNA: TGTGCCAGCAGTCCCAGACAGAGTTTCGGCACCGGGGAGCTGTTTTTT. The variable domain in full, completed from reference TRBV28 and TRBJ2-2, reads DVKVTQSSRYLVKRTGEKVFLECVQDMDHENMFWYRQDPGLGLRLIYFSYDVKMKEKGDIPEGYSVSREKKERFSLILESASTNQTSMYLCASSPRQSFGTGELFFGEGSRLTVL.

This sequence joins TRBV10-3 and TRBJ2-5; 7 bases align to TRBD1. Germline-derived CDR1 and CDR2 are ENHRY and SYGVKD. The V segment lost 4 bases and the J segment 2 bases; nucleotides outside the gene matches: 4. The CDR3 length is 14 residues. The CDR3 spells CAISGGQVQETQYF. The CDR3 region has the DNA TGTGCCATCAGTGGTGGACAGGTACAAGAGACCCAGTACTTC.